A single sample is the source of the 18 T cell receptor beta chains below, sequenced in a study of cytomegalovirus exposure and HLA in healthy donors. PCR amplification relied on 60 Vbeta primers (plus 13 Jbeta primers). The repertoire was sequenced with immunoSEQ multiplex PCR; TCRdb's copy has only in-frame clones and lacks some. The table records approximately 170,000 clones, roughly 72% of them present only once. The sample consisted of PBMCs. The source is a woman aged 40 to 55 in good health and CMV-seronegative.

V usage is TRBV29-1 and J usage is TRBJ1-1, with TRBD1 identical over 10 bases. Germline V lookup: CDR1 SQVTM, CDR2 ANQGSEA. The CDR3 has 14 residues. V lost 4 bases, J lost 5 bases, and 7 bases stayed unmatched. The CDR3 coding sequence is TGCAGCGTTGTAAAGGGACAGGGGTGGACTGAAGCTTTCTTT. The encoded protein is CSVVKGQGWTEAFF.

This clone was seen more than once but under ten times. The chain uses TRBV6-1 and TRBJ2-1; 7 bases match TRBD2. The CDR3 has 15 amino acids. Germline CDR1 is MNHNS and CDR2 is SASEGT. Trimming at V came to 6 bases and at J to 4 bases, leaving 9 bases not matched to a gene. CDR3 sequence: CASSALASSYNEQFF. CDR3 sequence (DNA): TGTGCCAGCAGCGCACTAGCGTCATCATACAATGAGCAGTTCTTC.

The chain is built from TRBV29-1 and TRBJ2-2; a weak D match, TRBD2 (6 bases). Trimming stripped 6 bases from V and 5 bases from J, with 16 bases between. The length of the CDR3 is 14 residues. Germline lookup yields CDR1 SQVTM and CDR2 ANQGSEA. The CDR3 spells CSVRAGSRTGELFF. The CDR3, as DNA: TGCAGCGTCCGAGCGGGTTCGCGAACCGGGGAGCTGTTTTTT.

CDR3 sequence (DNA): TGTGCCAGCAGCGTCGGGGGGGCCGGGACCGGGGAGCTGTTTTTT. This sequence encodes CASSVGGAGTGELFF. The genes are TRBV28 and TRBJ2-2; 8 positions agree with TRBD2. There are 15 residues in the CDR3. Germline V lookup: CDR1 MDHEN, CDR2 SYDVKM. Trimming removed 6 bases from V and 5 bases from J; junction bases left unmatched: 8. The full variable domain, its missing parts supplied by reference TRBV28 and TRBJ2-2, is DVKVTQSSRYLVKRTGEKVFLECVQDMDHENMFWYRQDPGLGLRLIYFSYDVKMKEKGDIPEGYSVSREKKERFSLILESASTNQTSMYLCASSVGGAGTGELFFGEGSRLTVL.

The rearrangement joins TRBV9 to TRBJ2-7; 11 bases map to TRBD2. This CDR3 contains 15 residues. The ends lost 4 bases at V and 7 bases at J; junction bases unmatched: 10. CDR1 and CDR2 from the germline V gene are SGDLS and YYNGEE. The CDR3 loop is CASSPTSGTSGEQYF. In nucleotides, the CDR3 is TGTGCCAGCAGCCCGACTAGCGGGACTTCGGGGGAGCAGTACTTC.

This clone was picked up one time. Its ends do not fully match the called genes, so a read error is possible. The gene calls are TRBV5-1 and TRBJ2-4, with 7 bases fitting TRBD2. CDR1 is SGHRS and CDR2 is YFSETQ in the germline V gene. This CDR3 contains 12 residues. The CDR3 bases are TGCGCCGGCAGCTTGCGCGGGGGCATTCAGTACTTC. It yields the protein CAGSLRGGIQYF.

This clone has just a few counts. The rearrangement joins TRBV7-3 to TRBJ2-2; weak D call: TRBD2 (6 bases). Germline lookup yields CDR1 SGHTA and CDR2 FQGTGA. The length of the CDR3 is 14 residues. V was clipped by 1 base and J by 8 bases, with 11 bases between them. This CDR3 is CASSLNSGRGELFF. The CDR3, as DNA: TGTGCCAGCAGCTTAAACAGCGGGCGAGGGGAGCTGTTTTTT.

The chain has TRBV19 and TRBJ1-5; D possibly corresponds to TRBD1 (5 bases). CDR1 and CDR2 from the germline V gene are LNHDA and SQIVND (reference sequence). The CDR3 extends over 16 amino acids. The V gene lost 2 bases and the J gene lost 0 bases, with 11 bases spanning the gap. The CDR3 region is CASSISGGYSNQPQHF. In nucleotides, the CDR3 is TGTGCCAGTAGTATATCCGGGGGTTATAGCAATCAGCCCCAGCATTTT.

The chain is built from TRBV7-3 and TRBJ2-2, with unresolved D. V was clipped by 2 bases and J by 2 bases, with 6 bases between them. The CDR3 contains 14 residues. Germline V CDR1 and CDR2: SGHTA, FQGTGA. In DNA form, the CDR3 reads TGTGCCAGCAGCTTATCTAGTAACACCGGGGAGCTGTTTTTT. It encodes CASSLSSNTGELFF.

J is TRBJ1-1 and V is TRBV4-1; D uncertain. The germline V and J ends were trimmed by 0 bases and 0 bases, with 5 bases remaining between them. This CDR3 has 14 amino acids. The germline CDR1 and CDR2 sequences are MGHRA and YSYEKL. The chain's CDR3 is CASSQESVNTEAFF. The CDR3, as DNA: TGCGCCAGCAGCCAAGAGTCGGTGAACACTGAAGCTTTCTTT.

The V and J genes are TRBV19 and TRBJ1-1; 10 nucleotides agree with TRBD1. There are 13 residues in the CDR3. CDR1 LNHDA and CDR2 SQIVND come from the germline V gene (reference sequence). The J segment lost 3 bases and the V segment lost 8 bases, leaving 3 bases of the junction unmatched. For the CDR3, the DNA is TGTGCCAGTGGACAGGGGGGGCACACTGAAGCTTTCTTT. Translated: CASGQGGHTEAFF.

The CDR3 region is CASSPTGGRSYYGYTF. Here the CDR3 DNA reads TGTGCCAGCAGTCCAACCGGAGGACGGTCCTACTATGGCTACACCTTC. This chain joins TRBV28 and TRBJ1-2; D is uncertain. Between the trimmed V and J ends, which lost 5 bases and 3 bases, there was a span of 19 bases. This CDR3 contains 16 residues. Germline CDR1 and CDR2: MDHEN and SYDVKM.

The chain combines TRBV28 with TRBJ1-2, with D possibly matching TRBD1 (6 bases). V was cut by 6 bases and J by 6 bases, with 20 bases left in between. This CDR3 has 15 amino acids. Germline lookup yields CDR1 MDHEN and CDR2 SYDVKM. Here the CDR3 reads CASSQQGTGNHGYTF. The CDR3 DNA is TGTGCCAGCAGCCAACAAGGAACAGGGAATCATGGCTACACCTTC.

The chain links TRBV5-1 to TRBJ2-3, with 8 bases lining up with TRBD2. The CDR3 totals 15 residues. Germline-derived CDR1 and CDR2 are SGHRS and YFSETQ. Losses at the gene ends were 6 bases for V and 4 bases for J; bases not matched to a gene: 10. The CDR3 reads CASKGGLAGPDTQYF. In DNA, the CDR3 is TGCGCCAGCAAAGGAGGTCTAGCGGGCCCAGATACGCAGTATTTT.

The V and J genes are TRBV30 and TRBJ2-1; TRBD2 agrees at 11 bases. V gave up 0 bases and J gave up 9 bases; unmatched junction bases: 7. The CDR3 extends over 15 amino acids. CDR1 is GTSNPN, CDR2 SVGIG, per germline (reference sequence). CDR3 in amino acids: CAWSVLSGRAFEQFF. CDR3 nucleotides: TGTGCCTGGAGTGTACTTAGCGGGAGGGCTTTTGAGCAGTTCTTC. Together with reference TRBV30 and TRBJ2-1, the CDR3 gives the full variable domain: SQTIHQWPATLVQPVGSPLSLECTVEGTSNPNLYWYRQAAGRGLQLLFYSVGIGQISSEVPQNLSASRPQDRQFILSSKKLLLSDSGFYLCAWSVLSGRAFEQFFGPGTRLTVL.

This clone was found a few times. The V gene is TRBV6-1, the J gene TRBJ1-2, with D maybe TRBD1 (6 bases). Germline V gene sequence: CDR1 MNHNS, CDR2 SASEGT. The CDR3 runs to 18 residues. V was clipped by 1 base and J by 4 bases, with 22 bases between them. The CDR3 region is CASSEGGPAQVITYGYTF. DNA of the CDR3: TGTGCCAGCAGTGAAGGGGGGCCAGCGCAGGTGATAACCTATGGCTACACCTTC.

The J gene is TRBJ1-5, the V gene TRBV27; D possibly corresponds to TRBD1 (6 bases). CDR3 length: 15 residues. Trimming pared 6 bases from V and 7 bases from J, leaving 19 bases between. Per germline, CDR1 MNHEY and CDR2 SMNVEV (reference sequence). The CDR3 here is CASSRSGGAGQPQHF. The CDR3 region has the DNA TGTGCCAGCAGCCGGTCGGGGGGGGCAGGGCAGCCCCAGCATTTT.

The chain employs TRBV7-9 and TRBJ2-1; 13 bases match TRBD2. V dropped 5 bases and J dropped 9; count of bases not matched to a gene: 10. This CDR3 is built from 16 residues. CDR1 is SEHNR, CDR2 FQNEAQ, per germline (reference sequence). The CDR3 sequence is CASSRTTSGGVGEQFF. The CDR3 DNA follows: TGTGCCAGCAGCCGAACAACTAGCGGGGGGGTTGGTGAGCAGTTCTTC.